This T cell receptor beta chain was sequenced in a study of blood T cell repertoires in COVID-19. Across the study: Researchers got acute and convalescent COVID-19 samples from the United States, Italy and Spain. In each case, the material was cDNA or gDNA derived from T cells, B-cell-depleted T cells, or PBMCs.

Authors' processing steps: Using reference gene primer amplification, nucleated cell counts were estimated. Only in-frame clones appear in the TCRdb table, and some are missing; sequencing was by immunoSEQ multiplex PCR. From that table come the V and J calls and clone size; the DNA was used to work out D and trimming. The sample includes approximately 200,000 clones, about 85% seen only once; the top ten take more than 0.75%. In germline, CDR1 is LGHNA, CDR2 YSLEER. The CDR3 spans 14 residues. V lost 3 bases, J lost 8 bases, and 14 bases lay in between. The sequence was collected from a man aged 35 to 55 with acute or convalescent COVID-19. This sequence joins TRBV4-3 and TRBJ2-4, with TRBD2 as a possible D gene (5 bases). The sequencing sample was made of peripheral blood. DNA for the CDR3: TGCGCCAGCAGCCAGGAGGCTTCCGGGGACATTCAGTACTTC. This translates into CASSQEASGDIQYF.